Listed here are 32 T cell receptor beta chains from one sample, sequenced in a study of CD8+CD57+ T cells in acquired aplastic anemia (dated by TCRdb to 2017 to 2018). TCRdb records Illumina HiSeq 2000 as the sequencer. Profiling of TCR beta VDJ combinations and CDR3 sequences used genomic DNA as the template. The raw public reads went through TCRdb reprocessing: fastp at Q25, MiXCR clone calling, in-frame beta chains kept. Every CDR3 protein is listed once, alongside the most common genes and DNA of its rows. The sample contains 250,000 or so distinct CDR3 sequences, 45% to 50% of them found a single time. Of the sample, 7.8% is held by the ten largest clones. Flow cytometry had shown CD8+CD57+ cell expansion in the patients selected for sequencing. Material: sorted CD4+, CD8+, or CD8+CD57+ T cells (not recorded which) from PBMCs. The receptors were sampled from a human donor with aplastic anemia.

This clonotype was seen only a few times. The chain employs TRBV12-5 and TRBJ2-3, with 9 bases aligning to TRBD2. CDR3 length: 18 residues. With V trimmed by 0 bases and J by 2 bases, 9 bases remained unmatched. Germline V CDR1 and CDR2: LGHNT, FRNRAP. CDR3 DNA: TGTGCTAGTGGTTTGGTATGGGCGGGGGGGAACCACACAGATACGCAGTATTTT. The encoded protein is CASGLVWAGGNHTDTQYF. The full variable domain, its missing parts supplied by reference TRBV12-5 and TRBJ2-3, is DARVTQTPRHKVTEMGQEVTMRCQPILGHNTVFWYRQTMMQGLELLAYFRNRAPLDDSGMPKDRFSAEMPDATLATLKIQPSEPRDSAVYFCASGLVWAGGNHTDTQYFGPGTRLTVL.

This clonotype was recorded at least ten times. This chain uses TRBV5-1 with TRBJ1-6; D gene unclear. V was trimmed by 4 bases and J by 9 bases, leaving 14 bases between them. The CDR3 has 14 residues. The V gene's germline CDR1 is SGHRS and CDR2 YFSETQ. The CDR3 loop is CASSRSVYVSPLHF. The CDR3 DNA reads TGCGCCAGCAGCCGATCTGTTTACGTTTCACCCCTCCACTTT. The whole variable domain, remainder taken from reference TRBV5-1 and TRBJ1-6, is KAGVTQTPRYLIKTRGQQVTLSCSPISGHRSVSWYQQTPGQGLQFLFEYFSETQRNKGNFPGRFSGRQFSNSRSEMNVSTLELGDSALYLCASSRSVYVSPLHFGNGTRLTVT.

On this clonotype itself: A much more abundant neighbour one base away suggests this may be a read error. CDR3 amino acids: CASSLNNYPCEQYF. The CDR3 DNA reads as TGTGCCAGCAGCTTAAATAATTATCCCTGCGAGCAGTACTTC. The rearrangement joins TRBV7-9 to TRBJ2-7; D is unresolved. Per germline, CDR1 SEHNR and CDR2 FQNEAQ (reference sequence). The V gene lost 2 bases and the J gene lost 6 bases, with 14 bases spanning the gap. This CDR3 has 14 amino acids. Full variable domain (rest looked up from reference TRBV7-9 and TRBJ2-7): DTGVSQNPRHKITKRGQNVTFRCDPISEHNRLYWYRQTLGQGPEFLTYFQNEAQLEKSRLLSDRFSAERPKGSFSTLEIQRTEQGDSAMYLCASSLNNYPCEQYFGPGTRLTVT.

The chain employs TRBV2 and TRBJ2-7, with D perhaps TRBD1 or TRBD2 (5 bases each). Germline V CDR1 and CDR2: SNHLY, FYNNEI. The germline V and J ends were trimmed by 8 bases and 5 bases, with 22 bases remaining between them. CDR3 length: 15 amino acids. CDR3 amino acids: CASSRDRQSNHEQYF. CDR3 nucleotides: TGTGCCAGCTCTCGGGATAGACAGTCGAACCACGAGCAGTACTTC.

The rearrangement uses TRBV29-1 and TRBJ1-1; tentatively, D is TRBD1 (6 bases). V was pared by 6 bases and J by 4 bases, with 12 bases between. CDR1 and CDR2 (germline): SQVTM, ANQGSEA. The CDR3 has 12 amino acids. CDR3 in amino acids: CSVVQGSTEAFF. The CDR3 DNA reads as TGCAGCGTGGTACAGGGTTCCACTGAAGCTTTCTTT.

This clonotype was counted at least ten times. Compared with germline, one end of the junction differs, possibly owing to a read error. This chain links TRBV19 with TRBJ1-1; D is unclear. CDR3 size: 18 residues. Looked up from germline, CDR1 is LNHDA and CDR2 is SQIVND (reference sequence). CDR3 nucleotide sequence: TGTGCCAGTAGCATAGGCCACGTGCTAACGGGTCCGGGCCCTGAAGCTTTCTTT. Translated: CASSIGHVLTGPGPEAFF.

This CDR3 is CAISWTSGRVLNQPQHF. The CDR3 nucleotides are TGTGCCATCAGTTGGACTAGCGGCCGCGTCTTGAATCAGCCCCAGCATTTT. The chain couples TRBV10-3 to TRBJ1-5; D not resolved. The V and J ends lost 5 bases and 4 bases respectively, with 21 bases between them. Germline CDR1 reads ENHRY; CDR2 reads SYGVKD. The CDR3 sequence is 17 residues long.

J is TRBJ2-3 and V is TRBV2; D unclear. The ends were cut back, 0 bases at V and 7 bases at J, with 14 bases in the middle. The CDR3 sequence is 15 residues long. Germline CDR1 reads SNHLY; CDR2 reads FYNNEI. CDR3 bases: TGTGCCAGCAGTGAAGCTAGGCCCCGGTCCCATACGCAGTATTTT. Translated, it gives CASSEARPRSHTQYF.

This clonotype was seen a few times. This chain links TRBV27 with TRBJ2-1; 9 nucleotides align to TRBD2. This CDR3 is 15 amino acids long. The junction had 6 bases not matched to a gene; V was cut back by 0 bases and J by 9 bases. Germline V lookup: CDR1 MNHEY, CDR2 SMNVEV (reference sequence). CDR3 residues: CASSLSLAGSTEQFF. The CDR3 bases are TGTGCCAGCAGTTTATCCCTAGCGGGATCAACTGAGCAGTTCTTC.

This chain joins TRBV6-2 or TRBV6-3 and TRBJ1-2; 8 bases match TRBD1. CDR1 and CDR2 from the germline V gene are MNHEY and SVGEGT. This CDR3 contains 16 residues. V was clipped by 4 bases and J by 8 bases; unmatched bases: 15. As DNA, the CDR3 is TGTGCCAGCAGTTTCAAACCGGGACAGGTTAGGGACGGCTACACCTTC. This translates into CASSFKPGQVRDGYTF.

Concerning this clonotype itself: This may come from a read error, since a much larger clone is one base off. The J gene is TRBJ2-1, the V gene TRBV7-2, with 8 positions matching TRBD2. CDR3 length: 17 residues. The germline V gene encodes CDR1 SGHTA and CDR2 FQGNSA. CDR3 protein: CASSLEEAGEKYSEQFF. As DNA, the CDR3 is TGTGCCAGCAGCTTAGAGGAAGCGGGGGAGAAGTACAGTGAGCAGTTCTTC.

This clonotype was counted many times. The chain's CDR3 is CASSPNSNQPQHF. CDR3 in DNA: TGTGCCAGCAGCCCTAATAGCAATCAGCCCCAGCATTTT. The chain combines TRBV7-9 with TRBJ1-5; no reliable D call. CDR3 length: 13 amino acids. Trimming left V 5 bases short and J 0 bases short, with 5 bases between. The germline CDR1 and CDR2 sequences are SEHNR and FQNEAQ (reference sequence).

To note about this clonotype: A much more abundant neighbour one base away suggests this may be a read error. The rearrangement uses TRBV7-9 and TRBJ2-1; D possibly corresponds to TRBD2 (5 bases). The CDR3 length is 16 residues. CDR1 and CDR2 from the germline V gene are SEHNR and FQNEAQ (reference sequence). DNA for the CDR3: TGCGCCAGCAGCCAAGAGTCACGGGGTCTTACCAATGAGCAGTTCTTC. This codes for CASSQESRGLTNEQFF.

This clonotype was observed at least ten times. This chain joins TRBV10-1 and TRBJ1-4; D remains ambiguous. The CDR3 runs 14 residues. V gave up 6 bases and J gave up 0 bases, with 8 bases separating them. Germline lookup yields CDR1 WNHNN and CDR2 SYGVQD (reference sequence). The DNA for the CDR3 is TGCGCCAGCAGCTTTGAAACAACTAATGAAAAACTGTTTTTT. Protein product: CASSFETTNEKLFF.

With respect to this clonotype: This may be a read error, as it is one base from a much larger clone. The V and J genes are TRBV30 and TRBJ2-1; possible D gene TRBD1, 6 bases. The V end lost 5 bases, the J end lost 4 bases, and 9 bases lay between the germline ends. Per the germline V gene, CDR1 is GTSNPN and CDR2 is SVGIG (reference sequence). The CDR3 has 12 residues. The CDR3 DNA is TGTGCCTGGGGACAGCTTTACAATGAGCAGTTCTTC. Protein product: CAWGQLYNEQFF.

The chain has TRBV7-3 and TRBJ1-1, with D possibly matching TRBD1 (6 bases). V was trimmed by 5 bases and J by 7 bases, leaving 17 bases between them. The CDR3 loop spans 14 amino acids. Per the germline V gene, CDR1 is SGHTA and CDR2 is FQGTGA. CDR3 in amino acids: CASSRTGSSFEAFF. CDR3 in DNA: TGTGCCAGCAGCAGAACAGGGTCCTCCTTTGAAGCTTTCTTT.

The V gene is TRBV5-4, the J gene TRBJ1-2; 7 bases are a match to TRBD1. Germline CDR1 reads SGHNT; CDR2 reads YYREEE (reference sequence). This CDR3 contains 14 residues. The trim removed 3 bases at V and 4 bases at J, leaving 6 bases unmatched. CDR3 sequence: CASSWDSQSYGYTF. The CDR3 nucleotides read TGTGCCAGCAGCTGGGACAGCCAGAGCTATGGCTACACCTTC.

The chain combines TRBV12-3 or TRBV12-4 with TRBJ2-1, with 9 nucleotides matching TRBD1. V shed 5 bases, J shed 4 bases, and the junction held 12 bases outside the gene matches. The CDR3 consists of 17 residues. The CDR3: CASSTTGGLTLYNEQFF. The CDR3 DNA sequence: TGTGCCAGCAGTACAACAGGGGGCCTAACACTATACAATGAGCAGTTCTTC.

The table lists this clonotype with a few counts. This sequence may be a read error, since a much larger clone differs from it by one base. This sequence joins TRBV20-1 and TRBJ2-1; D tentatively fits TRBD1 or TRBD2 (7 bases each). The CDR3 has 15 residues. Looked up from germline, CDR1 is DFQATT and CDR2 is SNEGSKA (reference sequence). The CDR3 sequence: CSATTRGTTFFERFF. In DNA form, the CDR3 reads TGCAGTGCTACCACCAGGGGGACTACCTTTTTTGAGCGGTTCTTC.

This chain links TRBV7-3 with TRBJ2-2; TRBD1 might be the D (5 bases). The germline V gene has CDR1 SGHTA and CDR2 FQGTGA. This CDR3 contains 15 residues. V lost 2 bases, J lost 5 bases, and 12 bases lay in between. The CDR3 protein is CASSLVGQGTGELFF. DNA of the CDR3: TGTGCCAGCAGCTTAGTGGGGCAGGGAACCGGGGAGCTGTTTTTT.

The chain is built from TRBV10-3 and TRBJ2-1, with TRBD2 matching 13 bases. This CDR3 region has 15 residues. The V and J ends lost 5 bases and 8 bases, in that order; junction bases with no gene match: 6. In germline, CDR1 is ENHRY, CDR2 SYGVKD. The CDR3, as DNA: TGTGCCATCAGTTGGACTAGCGGGAGATTTCATGAGCAGTTCTTC. Translated, it gives CAISWTSGRFHEQFF.

This clonotype was seen ten or more times. This chain connects TRBV12-3 or TRBV12-4 to TRBJ1-4; weak D call: TRBD1 (6 bases). The CDR3 runs to 15 residues. V was clipped by 5 bases and J by 4 bases, with 14 bases between them. The CDR3 reads CASSRYGQFNEKLFF. CDR3 DNA: TGTGCCAGCAGTCGTTACGGACAGTTTAATGAAAAACTGTTTTTT.

This clonotype was observed at least ten times. The V and J genes are TRBV25-1 and TRBJ2-7; tentatively, D is TRBD1 (6 bases). This CDR3 has 14 residues. V gave up 3 bases and J gave up 1 base, with 10 bases separating them. CDR1 is MGHDK, CDR2 SYGVNS, per germline. The CDR3 DNA sequence: TGTGCCAGCAGTGACGGGGACACTTCCTACGAGCAGTACTTC. This gives the protein CASSDGDTSYEQYF.

A note on this clonotype: Just one base apart from a much larger clone, this may be a read error. CDR3 amino acids: CASSLARATKGYSEQFF. For the CDR3, the DNA is TGTGCCAGCAGCTTAGCTCGGGCCACAAAAGGATACAGTGAGCAGTTCTTC. V gene TRBV7-8 combines with J gene TRBJ2-1, with unresolved D. Germline CDR1 is SGHVS and CDR2 is FQNEAQ. The CDR3 consists of 17 residues.

The chain couples TRBV20-1 to TRBJ1-6; D call uncertain. Germline-derived CDR1 and CDR2 are DFQATT and SNEGSKA (reference sequence). V was cut by 4 bases and J by 7 bases, with 5 bases left in between. The CDR3 is made up of 11 amino acids. The CDR3 protein is CSATENSPLHF. CDR3 nucleotide sequence: TGCAGTGCTACAGAGAATTCACCCCTCCACTTT.

In its sample, this clonotype was seen once. CDR3 protein: CASSPGNPGRHHGYTF. For the CDR3, the DNA is TGTGCCAGCAGTCCGGGGAACCCGGGACGGCACCATGGCTACACCTTC. The chain has TRBV7-2 and TRBJ1-2; tentative D call: TRBD1 (5 bases). In germline, CDR1 is SGHTA, CDR2 FQGNSA. CDR3 length: 16 amino acids. The V and J ends lost 6 bases and 6 bases respectively, with 23 bases between them.

The rearrangement uses TRBV7-2 and TRBJ1-1; D call uncertain. This CDR3 spans 15 amino acids. Per the germline V gene, CDR1 is SGHTA and CDR2 is FQGNSA. The germline V and J ends were trimmed by 4 bases and 3 bases, with 15 bases remaining between them. The DNA of the CDR3 is TGTGCCAGCAGCTGGTCCGCCGAGGGTCACACTGAAGCTTTCTTT. Translating gives CASSWSAEGHTEAFF.

This clonotype was picked up many times. The gene calls are TRBV13 and TRBJ2-1, with D perhaps TRBD1 (6 bases). Trimming left V 7 bases short and J 7 bases short, with 14 bases between. The CDR3 contains 13 residues. Looked up from germline, CDR1 is PRHDT and CDR2 is FYEKMQ (reference sequence). This CDR3 reads CASNSWGLNEQFF. The DNA for the CDR3 is TGTGCCAGCAACTCCTGGGGGCTAAATGAGCAGTTCTTC.

This rearrangement joins TRBV29-1 to TRBJ1-2; the match to TRBD1 covers 7 bases. V lost 7 bases, J lost 3 bases, and 8 bases stayed unmatched. CDR3 length equals 13 residues. Germline loops: CDR1 SQVTM, CDR2 ANQGSEA. The CDR3 sequence is CSAGPGTDYGYTF. CDR3 in DNA: TGCAGCGCCGGACCAGGGACAGACTATGGCTACACCTTC.

In this sample, this clonotype turned up a few times. The chain has TRBV12-3 or TRBV12-4 and TRBJ1-6; D not resolved. V was trimmed by 7 bases and J by 9 bases, leaving 13 bases between them. CDR3 size: 13 residues. The CDR3 DNA is TGTGCCAGCACCCCCACTGAGGGTTCACCCCTCCACTTT. Its protein is CASTPTEGSPLHF.

This chain connects TRBV29-1 to TRBJ2-3; no clear D. CDR3 length: 13 amino acids. CDR1 and CDR2 from the germline V gene are SQVTM and ANQGSEA. Trimming removed 8 bases at V and 2 bases at J, with 14 bases between. CDR3 in DNA: TGCAGCATGGTCCCCCCACACACAGATACGCAGTATTTT. Its protein product is CSMVPPHTDTQYF.

The chain joins TRBV2 to TRBJ1-1, with D possibly TRBD1 on 6 matching bases. The CDR3 is made up of 14 amino acids. CDR1 is SNHLY, CDR2 FYNNEI, per germline. Trimming removed 4 bases from V and 9 bases from J, with 18 bases in between. The CDR3 DNA sequence: TGTGCCAGCAGTGCCATACAGGGAGGAGGTAAAGCTTTCTTT. This gives the protein CASSAIQGGGKAFF.